The 21 T cell receptor beta chains presented below share a single source sample, sequenced in a study of cytomegalovirus exposure and HLA in healthy donors. PCR amplification relied on 60 Vbeta primers (plus 13 Jbeta primers). Method: immunoSEQ multiplex PCR; TCRdb's copy keeps in-frame clones and lacks some. In the table there are about 160,000 clones, about 80% of which are singletons. The sample consisted of PBMCs. The receptor source for this set is a girl aged 10 to 17 in good health and CMV-seropositive.

The chain has TRBV19 and TRBJ2-1, with 7 bases aligning to TRBD2. Germline CDR1 LNHDA, CDR2 SQIVND (reference sequence). The CDR3 spans 15 residues. Trimming at V came to 3 bases and at J to 3 bases, leaving 5 bases not matched to a gene. CDR3 nucleotide sequence: TGTGCCAGTAGTATGGGCCGCGGGGGCTACAATGAGCAGTTCTTC. Residues: CASSMGRGGYNEQFF.

The chain joins TRBV5-1 to TRBJ2-7, with D possibly being TRBD1 (6 bases). The V end was cut by 1 base, the J end by 6 bases, with 11 bases between. Germline CDR1 and CDR2: SGHRS and YFSETQ. The CDR3 has 13 residues. For the CDR3, the DNA is TGCGCCAGCAGCTTGACAGGGACGAGCGAGCAGTACTTC. Translating gives CASSLTGTSEQYF.

This rearrangement joins TRBV7-9 to TRBJ2-5; a weak D match, TRBD2 (5 bases). Germline CDR1 and CDR2: SEHNR and FQNEAQ (reference sequence). V was clipped by 5 bases and J by 4 bases, with 14 bases between them. The CDR3 length is 14 residues. CDR3 sequence (DNA): TGTGCCAGCAGCGATAAAGGACGGGGAGAGACCCAGTACTTC. Residues: CASSDKGRGETQYF.

This rearrangement joins TRBV28 to TRBJ1-1; D is possibly TRBD1 (5 bases). V was cut by 7 bases and J by 1 base, with 19 bases left in between. Looked up from germline, CDR1 is MDHEN and CDR2 is SYDVKM. The CDR3 is 16 amino acids. CDR3 protein: CASKRGGGNQNTEAFF. The CDR3 DNA reads as TGTGCCAGCAAGCGTGGGGGGGGAAATCAGAACACTGAAGCTTTCTTT.

The chain joins TRBV30 to TRBJ1-5; possibly TRBD1 for D (6 bases). The V and J ends lost 2 bases and 2 bases respectively, with 25 bases between them. Germline V lookup: CDR1 GTSNPN, CDR2 SVGIG (reference sequence). The CDR3 loop spans 19 amino acids. The CDR3 DNA sequence: TGTGCCTGGAGTCAACCGGGATCTTACAGGGAGACGGGCAATCAGCCCCAGCATTTT. It codes for CAWSQPGSYRETGNQPQHF.

V and J are TRBV5-1 and TRBJ2-4, with 11 positions matching TRBD1. J was trimmed by 8 bases and V by 4 bases; bases with no gene match: 5. Looked up from germline, CDR1 is SGHRS and CDR2 is YFSETQ. The CDR3 covers 14 residues. CDR3 nucleotides: TGCGCCAGCAGCCTAGGGACAGGGGGGGACATTCAGTACTTC. Encoded protein: CASSLGTGGDIQYF.

This chain uses TRBV29-1 with TRBJ2-5; D is ambiguous. This CDR3 has 14 residues. Germline-derived CDR1 and CDR2 are SQVTM and ANQGSEA. V was clipped by 4 bases and J by 1 base, with 13 bases between them. Here the CDR3 reads CSVATPRSQETQYF. The CDR3 DNA sequence: TGCAGCGTTGCAACCCCGAGATCCCAAGAGACCCAGTACTTC.

This clone was seen a few times. This sequence joins TRBV2 and TRBJ2-7; 7 nucleotides line up with TRBD2. The V gene's germline CDR1 is SNHLY and CDR2 FYNNEI. The CDR3 runs 13 residues. With 9 bases clipped from V and 0 bases from J, the junction kept 5 bases outside the gene matches. CDR3 in amino acids: CARRPSGSYEQYF. The CDR3 coding sequence is TGTGCCAGGCGCCCTAGCGGCTCCTACGAGCAGTACTTC.

The gene calls are TRBV7-2 and TRBJ2-1; 10 bases align to TRBD2. The CDR3 runs 14 residues. Germline trimming cut 3 bases from V and 8 bases from J; bases unmatched to any gene: 4. Germline V gene lookup returns CDR1 SGHTA and CDR2 FQGNSA. CDR3 sequence: CASSFQRGGYEQFF. As DNA, the CDR3 is TGTGCCAGCAGCTTTCAGCGGGGGGGCTATGAGCAGTTCTTC.

J is TRBJ1-2 and V is TRBV30; D perhaps matches TRBD1 (6 bases). The CDR3 has 13 amino acids. CDR1 and CDR2 from the germline V gene are GTSNPN and SVGIG (reference sequence). V lost 2 bases, J lost 6 bases, and 13 bases lay in between. CDR3 loop: CAWSWGGRDGYTF. The CDR3 DNA is TGTGCCTGGAGTTGGGGGGGGCGGGATGGCTACACCTTC.

This chain links TRBV6-5 with TRBJ1-1, with D perhaps matching TRBD1 (5 bases). This CDR3 has 16 amino acids. Germline-derived CDR1 and CDR2 are MNHEY and SVGAGI. The V end was cut by 0 bases, the J end by 5 bases, with 16 bases between. CDR3 residues: CASSYSISGGGTEAFF. In nucleotides, the CDR3 is TGTGCCAGCAGTTACTCTATATCGGGGGGAGGGACTGAAGCTTTCTTT.

This clone has just one count. The V gene is TRBV28, the J gene TRBJ2-7, with 10 nucleotides matching TRBD2. The germline V gene has CDR1 MDHEN and CDR2 SYDVKM. This CDR3 comprises 19 residues. V dropped 3 bases and J dropped 2; count of bases not matched to a gene: 16. This chain's CDR3 is CASSFSYLAGGKNPYEQYF. As DNA, the CDR3 is TGTGCCAGCAGTTTCTCTTATTTAGCGGGGGGTAAAAACCCCTACGAGCAGTACTTC.

The rearrangement links TRBV7-3 to TRBJ2-5; 11 positions agree with TRBD2. This CDR3 region has 14 residues. CDR1 and CDR2 (germline): SGHTA, FQGTGA. Trimming at V came to 5 bases and at J to 2 bases, leaving 1 base not matched to a gene. CDR3 in amino acids: CASSPSGGQETQYF. In DNA, the CDR3 is TGTGCCAGCAGCCCTAGCGGGGGGCAAGAGACCCAGTACTTC.

This sequence joins TRBV5-1 and TRBJ1-1; D unresolved. Trimming took 1 base from V and 1 from J, leaving 8 bases between them. Germline assignment: CDR1 SGHRS and CDR2 YFSETQ. CDR3 length: 14 residues. The CDR3 sequence: CASSLTRQNTEAFF. In nucleotides, the CDR3 is TGCGCCAGCAGCTTGACCAGGCAGAACACTGAAGCTTTCTTT.

The chain has TRBV20-1 and TRBJ2-7, with D perhaps matching TRBD1 (6 bases). CDR1 DFQATT and CDR2 SNEGSKA come from the germline V gene (reference sequence). The CDR3 spans 11 residues. Deletions cut 3 bases from V and 7 bases from J, with 10 bases between. The CDR3 DNA is TGCAGTGCTAGTTCAGGGGAAGAGCAGTACTTC. Amino acids: CSASSGEEQYF.

The chain carries TRBV7-2 and TRBJ2-2; 7 bases align to TRBD1. There are 15 residues in the CDR3. V was pared by 5 bases and J by 1 base, with 4 bases of the junction left unmatched. Per the germline V gene, CDR1 is SGHTA and CDR2 is FQGNSA. The DNA for the CDR3 is TGTGCCAGCAGCAGGGGGCGCGGGAACACCGGGGAGCTGTTTTTT. Its translation: CASSRGRGNTGELFF.

This clone was found a few times. The V gene is TRBV27, the J gene TRBJ2-1; perhaps TRBD1 as D (6 bases). The germline V and J ends were trimmed by 4 bases and 4 bases, with 8 bases remaining between them. This CDR3 region has 13 residues. Germline V gives CDR1 MNHEY, CDR2 SMNVEV (reference sequence). The CDR3 here is CASSYRVYNEQFF. The DNA of the CDR3 is TGTGCCAGCAGTTACAGGGTTTACAATGAGCAGTTCTTC.

This clone showed up just a few times. The rearrangement joins TRBV27 to TRBJ1-1, with 12 bases fitting TRBD1. The CDR3 has 19 amino acids. The germline gives CDR1 MNHEY, CDR2 SMNVEV (reference sequence). V shed 1 base, J shed 0 bases, and the junction held 9 bases outside the gene matches. CDR3 protein: CASSLYAGTGGTMNTEAFF. For the CDR3, the DNA is TGTGCCAGCAGTTTATACGCCGGGACAGGGGGCACCATGAACACTGAAGCTTTCTTT.

The chain links TRBV27 to TRBJ2-1; TRBD1 aligns across 10 bases. The V gene's germline CDR1 is MNHEY and CDR2 SMNVEV (reference sequence). The ends lost 7 bases at V and 6 bases at J; junction bases unmatched: 6. The CDR3 loop spans 14 amino acids. CDR3 residues: CASKGTGVGNEQFF. The CDR3 DNA reads TGTGCCAGCAAAGGGACAGGGGTCGGCAATGAGCAGTTCTTC.

This clone was picked up a small number of times. This chain uses TRBV14 with TRBJ2-5; 7 bases agree with TRBD2. Germline loops: CDR1 SGHDN, CDR2 FVKESK. The CDR3 is made up of 16 amino acids. The ends lost 3 bases at V and 5 bases at J; junction bases unmatched: 12. The CDR3 nucleotides are TGTGCCAGCAGCCATAGAGCGGGACGTGACAGCGAGACCCAGTACTTC. Protein product: CASSHRAGRDSETQYF.

About this clone itself: The junction does not match germline at one end; this may be a read error. The rearrangement links TRBV7-9 to TRBJ2-3; TRBD2 matches at 13 bases. CDR3 size: 17 residues. The germline V gene has CDR1 SEHNR and CDR2 FQNEAQ (reference sequence). CDR3 nucleotides: TGTTCCAGCAGCTTGCTCTCAACTAGCGGGGGGGCGCAAACGCAGTATTTT. Residues: CSSSLLSTSGGAQTQYF.